A selection of T cell receptor beta chains follows, all from one sample in a study of T cell responses to AZD1222 COVID-19 vaccine. Profiling relied on immunoSEQ multiplex PCR, and the TCRdb table lists in-frame clones only, not all of them. The sample consists of more than 150,000 clones, around nine tenths of them appearing once. Source: peripheral blood, taken on day 0 of AZD1222 vaccination. The receptors originated from an adult in good health. The CDR3 runs from the conserved cysteine through the conserved F or W. D genes are given only for firm matches. Not every row has a clone size; where given, it reads once, few, many or a size class.

TRBJ2-2,TRBV5-4,-,-,CATEPYANTGELFF,TGTGCCACTGAACCGTACGCGAACACCGGGGAGCTGTTTTTT
TRBJ1-3,TRBV27,-,-,CASSRDQGNTIYF,TGTGCCAGCAGTCGAGATCAGGGAAACACCATATATTTT
TRBJ1-2,TRBV9,-,once,CASSVGPYGYTF,TGTGCCAGCAGCGTAGGTCCGTATGGCTACACCTTC
TRBJ1-5,TRBV5-1,TRBD1,-,CASSQGQGAQPQHF,TGCGCCAGCAGCCAAGGACAGGGAGCTCAGCCCCAGCATTTT
TRBJ2-3,TRBV30,TRBD2,-,CAWSVYPGLAGGNTQYF,TGTGCCTGGAGTGTATACCCGGGACTAGCGGGGGGGAATACGCAGTATTTT
TRBJ2-7,TRBV10-3,TRBD2,-,CASTGGSGGGTYEQYF,TGTGCCTCAACCGGCGGTAGCGGGGGTGGAACCTACGAGCAGTACTTC
TRBJ1-6,TRBV7-8,-,-,CASSLDRVNNSPLHF,TGTGCCAGCAGCTTAGACAGGGTGAATAATTCACCCCTCCACTTT
TRBJ2-1,TRBV27,TRBD2,-,CASSLSVAGEGYNEQFF,TGTGCCAGCAGTTTATCCGTAGCGGGGGAGGGCTACAATGAGCAGTTCTTC
TRBJ2-1,TRBV6-6,-,-,CASSYSRQAMDEQFF,TGTGCCAGCAGTTACTCGAGACAGGCTATGGATGAGCAGTTCTTC
TRBJ1-5,TRBV6-6,-,-,CASERGGSRDQPQHF,TGTGCCAGCGAACGAGGGGGGTCGCGCGATCAGCCCCAGCATTTT
TRBJ2-3,TRBV7-8,TRBD2,once,CASSPFPTSGKDTDTQYF,TGTGCCAGCAGCCCCTTCCCGACTAGCGGGAAGGACACAGATACGCAGTATTTT
TRBJ2-5,TRBV7-2,TRBD2,-,CASSQAGTSGAGETQYF,TGTGCCAGCAGCCAAGCCGGGACTAGCGGGGCTGGGGAGACCCAGTACTTC
TRBJ2-7,TRBV9,TRBD2,-,CASSLSSSGGAREQYF,TGTGCCAGCAGCCTCTCATCTAGCGGGGGGGCCCGGGAGCAGTACTTC
TRBJ1-1,TRBV6-5,TRBD1,-,CASSYSTGETEAFF,TGTGCCAGCAGTTACTCGACAGGGGAGACTGAAGCTTTCTTT
TRBJ1-4,TRBV15,-,-,CATSRDLGVEKLFF,TGTGCCACCAGCAGAGATCTGGGGGTTGAAAAACTGTTTTTT
TRBJ2-5,TRBV2,TRBD2,-,CASSPPAGIQETQYF,TGTGCCAGCAGTCCCCCAGCGGGGATCCAAGAGACCCAGTACTTC
TRBJ2-7,TRBV9,TRBD2,-,CASSVGTSGEHEQYF,TGTGCCAGCAGCGTCGGGACTAGCGGGGAACACGAGCAGTACTTC
TRBJ1-2,TRBV9,TRBD1,-,CASSVGQGHYGYTF,TGTGCCAGCAGCGTAGGACAGGGTCACTATGGCTACACCTTC
TRBJ1-5,TRBV19,-,-,CASRSLGGNNQPQHF,TGTGCCAGTAGGAGTCTGGGCGGAAACAATCAGCCCCAGCATTTT
TRBJ1-5,TRBV6-1,-,-,CASSETEENQPQHF,TGTGCCAGCAGTGAAACGGAGGAGAATCAGCCCCAGCATTTT
TRBJ2-3,TRBV19,TRBD1,-,CASSGADRGSTDTQYF,TGTGCCAGTAGTGGGGCTGACAGGGGTAGCACAGATACGCAGTATTTT
TRBJ2-1,TRBV19,-,-,CASSTPRDTIYNEQFF,TGTGCCAGTAGTACCCCCCGGGACACAATCTACAATGAGCAGTTCTTC
TRBJ2-7,TRBV4-1,TRBD2,-,CASSQEGGEAGVPYEQYF,TGCGCCAGCAGCCAAGAGGGGGGTGAGGCGGGGGTTCCCTACGAGCAGTACTTC
TRBJ1-6,TRBV19,-,-,CASSILVQGNSPLHF,TGTGCCAGTAGTATTCTTGTCCAGGGGAATTCACCCCTCCACTTT
TRBJ1-1,TRBV5-1,-,-,CASRASLNTEAFF,TGCGCCAGCAGGGCCTCCTTGAACACTGAAGCTTTCTTT
TRBJ1-2,TRBV2,-,-,CASSLGAGSGSGYGYTF,TGTGCCAGCAGCTTGGGCGCAGGGTCGGGGTCAGGCTATGGCTACACCTTC
TRBJ1-6,TRBV7-8,TRBD1,-,CASSRGQNSPLHF,TGTGCCAGCAGCAGGGGACAGAATTCACCCCTCCACTTT
TRBJ1-3,TRBV13,-,-,CASSPPSGNTIYF,TGTGCCAGCAGCCCTCCCTCTGGAAACACCATATATTTT
TRBJ1-1,TRBV7-6,-,-,CASTHPPAGTKGTEAFF,TGTGCCAGCACCCACCCCCCGGCAGGCACAAAGGGCACTGAAGCTTTCTTT
TRBJ1-1,TRBV6-5,-,-,CASSSPSGEAFF,TGTGCCAGCAGTTCCCCATCGGGTGAAGCTTTCTTT
TRBJ2-1,TRBV19,-,-,CASSPTRAEGYNEQFF,TGTGCCAGTAGCCCGACGAGGGCCGAGGGATACAATGAGCAGTTCTTC
TRBJ1-2,TRBV14,-,few,CASSPMGAASVYGYTF,TGTGCCAGCAGCCCGATGGGAGCCGCCAGCGTCTATGGCTACACCTTC
TRBJ2-2,TRBV25-1,-,-,CASSEREWELFF,TGTGCCAGCAGTGAACGCGAATGGGAGCTGTTTTTT
TRBJ2-5,TRBV15,-,-,CATSRDLVEETQYF,TGCGCCACCAGCAGAGATCTAGTCGAAGAGACCCAGTACTTC
TRBJ1-6,TRBV18,TRBD1,-,CASSPRQGENSPLHF,TGTGCCAGCTCACCACGGCAGGGGGAGAATTCACCCCTCCACTTT
TRBJ2-3,TRBV7-8,-,-,CASSPGTLGGTDTQYF,TGTGCCAGCAGCCCCGGGACCTTGGGAGGCACAGATACGCAGTATTTT
TRBJ2-7,TRBV27,TRBD2,-,CASSPGTNGYEQYF,TGTGCCAGCAGTCCCGGGACTAATGGTTACGAGCAGTACTTC
TRBJ2-7,TRBV3-1/TRBV3-2,-,-,CASSQLGSSYEQYF,TGTGCCAGCAGCCAATTGGGCAGCTCCTACGAGCAGTACTTC
TRBJ2-2,TRBV7-9,TRBD2,-,CASSLTGLATGELFF,TGTGCCAGCAGCTTAACGGGACTAGCTACCGGGGAGCTGTTTTTT
TRBJ1-6,TRBV2,TRBD1,-,CATSGTENSPLHF,TGTGCAACCTCCGGGACAGAGAATTCACCCCTCCACTTT
TRBJ1-2,TRBV28,TRBD1,-,CASSLKGQGQTF,TGTGCCAGCAGTTTAAAGGGACAGGGGCAAACCTTC